One and the same sample provided the 11 T cell receptor beta chains below, sequenced in a study of molecular identifiers for immune sequencing clone quantification. TCRdb ran MiXCR on the PCR reads and lists one entry per CDR3 protein. The sample consists of approximately 500,000 distinct CDR3 sequences, 20% to 25% of them appearing once. Sequenced input: naive CD8+ T cells from blood, with Jurkat cell RNA spiked in. Subset specified: FACS-sorted CD8+CD4-CCR7+CD45RA+ naive T cells. These TCRs come from a human donor in good health. Some libraries in this study had Jurkat cell RNA spiked in.

The chain combines TRBV2 with TRBJ1-5; no clear D gene. Germline assignment: CDR1 SNHLY and CDR2 FYNNEI. The CDR3 has 13 amino acids. Trimming removed 1 base from V and 4 bases from J, with 5 bases in between. This CDR3 reads CASSEDVNQPQHF. CDR3 nucleotides: TGTGCCAGCAGTGAAGACGTAAATCAGCCCCAGCATTTT. The variable domain in full, with the rest retrieved from reference TRBV2 and TRBJ1-5, is EPEVTQTPSHQVTQMGQEVILRCVPISNHLYFYWYRQILGQKVEFLVSFYNNEISEKSEIFDDQFSVERPDGSNFTLKIRSTKLEDSAMYFCASSEDVNQPQHFGDGTRLSIL.

This clonotype was counted many times. The chain is built from TRBV4-3 and TRBJ2-3, with TRBD2 as a possible D gene (6 bases). The germline V and J ends were trimmed by 1 base and 3 bases, with 11 bases remaining between them. The germline CDR1 and CDR2 sequences are LGHNA and YSLEER. This CDR3 comprises 15 residues. The CDR3 loop reads CASSQVSRGTDTQYF. The CDR3 DNA follows: TGCGCCAGCAGCCAAGTCAGCCGGGGGACAGATACGCAGTATTTT.

Note on this clonotype: An end of the junction does not agree with germline; a read error may underlie this. The chain uses TRBV6-5 and TRBJ1-1; possibly TRBD1 for D (6 bases). This CDR3 region has 14 residues. The germline CDR1 and CDR2 sequences are MNHEY and SVGAGI. CDR3 coding DNA: TGTGCCAGCAGCCCCCGGACAGTGAACACTAAAGCTTTCTTT. It specifies CASSPRTVNTKAFF.

This clonotype was recorded many times. This chain connects TRBV6-5 to TRBJ2-3; D is undetermined. V was pared by 4 bases and J by 0 bases, with 8 bases between. This CDR3 is built from 14 residues. CDR1 MNHEY and CDR2 SVGAGI come from the germline V gene. In nucleotides, the CDR3 is TGTGCCAGCAGTTCAGATATTAGCACAGATACGCAGTATTTT. Its translation is CASSSDISTDTQYF.

In this sample, this clonotype turned up a few times. The chain has TRBV7-6 and TRBJ2-7; D assignment may be TRBD1 or TRBD2 (6 bases each). The CDR3 covers 14 residues. Trimming pared 4 bases from V and 5 bases from J, leaving 15 bases between. Germline V gene sequence: CDR1 SGHVS, CDR2 FNYEAQ. The CDR3 sequence: CASSSGGHGDEQYF. For the CDR3, the DNA is TGTGCCAGCAGCTCCGGGGGACACGGGGACGAGCAGTACTTC.

This clonotype was seen ten or more times. J is TRBJ2-5 and V is TRBV7-9; D remains ambiguous. The CDR3 is made up of 14 amino acids. Germline V gene data show CDR1 as SEHNR and CDR2 as FQNEAQ (reference sequence). Trimming left V 2 bases short and J 1 base short, with 8 bases between. The CDR3 nucleotides are TGTGCCAGCAGCTTAATTCAGAGCCAAGAGACCCAGTACTTC. Its translation is CASSLIQSQETQYF.

The rearrangement uses TRBV20-1 and TRBJ2-7; no definite D call. Germline CDR1 reads DFQATT; CDR2 reads SNEGSKA (reference sequence). The V end was cut by 3 bases, the J end by 2 bases, with 14 bases between. The CDR3 is 14 residues long. Here the CDR3 DNA reads TGCAGTGCTAGGCCATCTGTGGTTGCCTACGAGCAGTACTTC. As protein: CSARPSVVAYEQYF.

The chain has TRBV5-8 and TRBJ2-1; D gene uncertain. The CDR3 runs 11 residues. The V end was cut by 0 bases, the J end by 9 bases, with 4 bases between. Germline CDR1 SGHTS, CDR2 YDEGEE. CDR3 bases: TGTGCCAGCAGCTTGGGGGTTGAGCAGTTCTTC. As protein: CASSLGVEQFF.

This chain joins TRBV7-2 and TRBJ1-1; no definite D call. This CDR3 is 15 amino acids long. Germline V gene sequence: CDR1 SGHTA, CDR2 FQGNSA. Trimming took off 4 bases at V and 6 bases at J, with 18 bases between the two ends. The CDR3 loop reads CASSSRVSIFPEAFF. As DNA, the CDR3 is TGTGCCAGCAGCTCGAGGGTCAGTATTTTCCCTGAAGCTTTCTTT.

V usage is TRBV5-1 and J usage is TRBJ2-7; 10 bases match TRBD2. The junction had 12 bases not matched to a gene; V was cut back by 2 bases and J by 7 bases. The germline V gene has CDR1 SGHRS and CDR2 YFSETQ. CDR3 size: 16 residues. CDR3 sequence: CASSFTSGTLMGEQYF. The CDR3, as DNA: TGCGCCAGCAGCTTTACTAGCGGGACTCTCATGGGGGAGCAGTACTTC.

The V and J genes are TRBV6-1 and TRBJ1-5; D gene uncertain. The V gene's germline CDR1 is MNHNS and CDR2 SASEGT. This CDR3 contains 13 residues. V dropped 1 base and J dropped 6 bases, with 7 bases sitting between them. The CDR3 reads CASSEVTCQPQHF. The CDR3 coding sequence is TGTGCCAGCAGTGAAGTCACCTGTCAGCCCCAGCATTTT.